Given below is one T cell receptor beta chain in context. Its antigen target is currently unknown. Per-base quality was not reported, and no clone a single base away is much larger than it. The donors were healthy, HIV-negative adults who had no recently reported acute infections or vaccinations. Every donor was a Caucasian adult living in Nashville, Tennessee, USA. Magnetic negative selection was used to enrich CD4+ T cells, after which naive cells were positively selected on CD45RA and the negative fraction became the memory subset. Blood was obtained by leukapheresis, after which PBMCs were separated by Ficoll-Histopaque density gradient centrifugation and cryopreserved in liquid nitrogen vapor phase. Analytical flow cytometry was used to check the purity and quantity of each magnetically sorted T cell population. Genomic DNA was isolated from every sorted fraction and measured by UV absorbance on a Nanodrop 2000c.

This entry is derived from a study of shared clonotypes between healthy human individuals (dated by TCRdb to 2018 to 2020). For the wider study: A couple of women and a few men aged 18 to 49 years were included in the cohort. For each donor, CD4 naive and CD4 memory were each given three plates, CD8 naive was given two plates, and CD8 memory was given one plate. To estimate repertoire size and how much clonotypes are shared between individuals, the study performed deep sequencing of blood TCR repertoires from 4 to 6 healthy adults. To increase sequencing depth and limit assay-specific biases, TCR repertoire library preparation and sequencing were carried out by different laboratories using diverse techniques. Leukapheresis yielded between about 0.94 and 8.9 billion PBMCs per donor. General study outcomes and caveats: Sampling was limited to blood, and TCR repertoires in tissue likely differ from TCR repertoires in blood. Based on pairwise subsampling, the degree of clonotype sharing among donors was expected to be affected by sequencing depth. Estimated clonotype richness was generally larger for naive than for memory subsets. Even with the large sequencing depth, rarefaction of the sorted-subset datasets indicated that sequencing was incomplete. Higher generation probabilities were observed for clonotypes shared by all four sorted-subset donors than for non-shared clonotypes. Because the study included only a small number of donors, the genetic and exposure-history diversity represented was limited. When several donors were compared, the shared fraction of clonotypes was about 5% for naive CD4, about 4% for naive CD8, 2.3% for memory CD4, and around 0.4% for memory CD8.

TCR CDR3 regions were amplified from genomic DNA by multiplex PCR using the deep immunoSEQ assay. Extracted genomic DNA from each cell subset was spread evenly across all wells of several immunoSEQ 96-well plates, with each plate serving as a replicate. For sorted subsets, each replicate PCR was loaded with about 200 ng genomic DNA, equivalent to 30,000 to 35,000 T cell genomes. Purified libraries were measured with a Qubit 3.0 fluorometer, size-checked on a Bioanalyzer 2100, and measured again with the KAPA Library Quantification kit. A separate single-read 150-cycle Illumina NextSeq 550 flow cell was used to sequence each immunoSEQ 96-well plate. Per the authors' processing: Because the immunoSEQ output included only junctional sequences and no quality scores, the filtering could not be the same as the filtering used for full-length reads. To assign V/J genes and CDR3, sequences were annotated against IMGT germline references using PyIR, a Python wrapper for IgBLAST v1.9. Any read was removed if the V/J assignment was weak (E-value above 1e-6), the CDR3 was missing, or the read contained stop codons, out-of-frame junctions, or ambiguous translated residues. V3J clonotypes were defined as sequences sharing the same inferred V gene, J gene, and CDR3 amino acid sequence. Percentage overlap between repertoires was calculated by dividing the number of shared unique clonotypes by the size of the smaller repertoire. Repertoire richness was assessed with RTK rarefaction, the Chao1 estimator, and Recon v2.1 estimates of unobserved clonotypes. Generation probabilities for all TCRbeta clonotypes obtained by the gDNA method from a handful of donors were computed using OLGA. The table comes from immuneACCESS by way of TCRdb, which keeps in-frame sequences with V and J called. Part of the clones is missing from these tables; in studies checked, under half for an unresolved V gene and the rest for unknown reasons. V, J and clone size derive from that table, while D and trimming were established from the DNA sequence. Present in this sample are more than 2,000,000 clones, 85% to 95% of which were seen just once. The ten top clones hold 0.13% to 0.15% of the sample.

The receptor's source is a man in his late teens or twenties in good health. Sequenced: naive CD4+ T cells sorted from blood. The cell subset or site label corresponds to: CD45RA+ positively selected.

The sequenced DNA is TGTGCCAGCAGCTTCGACAGGGGCGATGATTACTATGGCTACACCTTC. Translated, this is CASSFDRGDDYYGYTF. This chain joins TRBV7-9 to TRBJ1-2, with TRBD1 identical over 8 junction bases. The germline V gene (reference sequence) sets CDR1 to SEHNR and CDR2 to FQNEAQ. From V the trimming removes 3 bases and from J it removes 3 bases, while the gene matches leave 9 bases of the junction unaccounted for. Measured from the cysteine to the phenylalanine, the CDR3 is 16 residues long. The DNA shown is the 48-base CDR3, in frame from base 1.